This T cell receptor (beta chain) was observed in a study of beta chain features in type 1 diabetes. The study, taken as a whole, reports: The naive, central memory and Treg TCRB repertoires looked more alike in patients than they did in healthy donors.

About this clone: The antigen is unknown.

Trimming took 11 bases from V and 4 from J, leaving 13 bases between them. The CDR3 totals 12 residues. CDR1 and CDR2 from the germline V gene are MNHGY and SAAAGT. Since all of the isolated RNA was reverse transcribed, expressed TCRB transcripts were what got sequenced. The table came from immunoSEQ multiplex PCR; TCRdb's copy has only in-frame clones and leaves some out. The data show around 350,000 clones, around an eighth seen once. This receptor was obtained from a man aged 18 to 29 in good health. The rearrangement links TRBV6-8 to TRBJ2-3, with a tentative D call TRBD2 (6 bases). The sample consisted of naive CD4+ T cells from blood. This chain's CDR3 is CAQRGGSDTQYF. CDR3 DNA: TGTGCCCAACGAGGAGGGTCAGATACGCAGTATTTT.